Following are 13 T cell receptor beta chains from one sample sequenced in a study of shared clonotypes between healthy human individuals. Method: immunoSEQ multiplex PCR; TCRdb's copy keeps in-frame clones and lacks some. The repertoire includes about 680,000 clones, around three quarters of them detected once, and around 2% sits in the top ten. Sequencing was done on a sample of memory CD4+ T cells sorted from blood. Subset of the sample: CD45RA-negative fraction. These receptors were taken from a woman in her thirties in good health.

The chain employs TRBV29-1 and TRBJ2-3, with D perhaps TRBD2 (5 bases). V was pared by 4 bases and J by 0 bases, with 8 bases between. The CDR3 covers 13 residues. Germline CDR1 reads SQVTM; CDR2 reads ANQGSEA. In DNA, the CDR3 is TGCAGCGTTGTTCGCGGGAGCACAGATACGCAGTATTTT. Translation gives CSVVRGSTDTQYF.

This clone was observed a handful of times. The chain links TRBV11-3 to TRBJ1-4; TRBD1 matches 7 bases. Germline CDR1 SGHNT, CDR2 YENEEA. CDR3 length: 17 amino acids. Germline trimming cut 1 base from V and 7 bases from J; bases unmatched to any gene: 12. The DNA of the CDR3 is TGTGCCAGCAGCTTAGGGATATGGACAGGCGAGGGTGAAAAACTGTTTTTT. Protein sequence: CASSLGIWTGEGEKLFF.

This sequence joins TRBV6-5 and TRBJ2-7; TRBD1 might be the D (5 bases). The CDR3 length is 14 residues. CDR1 and CDR2 (germline): MNHEY, SVGAGI. The V gene lost 6 bases and the J gene lost 0 bases, with 12 bases spanning the gap. CDR3 sequence (DNA): TGTGCCAGCAGCCCACGACAGTACTCCTACGAGCAGTACTTC. Translating it yields CASSPRQYSYEQYF.

The J gene is TRBJ2-5, the V gene TRBV6-6, with D possibly matching TRBD1 (5 bases). The DNA matches TRBJ2-7 better at its end, which makes the J call doubtful. Germline lookup yields CDR1 MNHNY and CDR2 SVGAGI (reference sequence). This CDR3 region has 11 residues. The CDR3 region has the DNA TGTGCCAGCAGGAAAGGGGACGAGCAGTACTTC. Translated: CASRKGDEQYF.

The rearrangement uses TRBV29-1 and TRBJ2-1; 12 bases fit TRBD2. The CDR3 consists of 15 residues. In germline, CDR1 is SQVTM, CDR2 ANQGSEA. Germline trimming cut 2 bases from V and 5 bases from J; bases unmatched to any gene: 4. The CDR3 sequence is CSVELAGGPDNEQFF. CDR3 DNA sequence: TGCAGCGTTGAACTAGCGGGAGGGCCTGACAATGAGCAGTTCTTC.

The CDR3 loop reads CASSSSAAGAYEQYF. CDR3 coding DNA: TGTGCCAGCAGCTCGAGTGCAGCGGGAGCCTACGAGCAGTACTTC. This sequence joins TRBV7-2 and TRBJ2-7, with TRBD2 matching 8 bases. Germline V gene data show CDR1 as SGHTA and CDR2 as FQGNSA. V lost 4 bases, J lost 2 bases, and 7 bases stayed unmatched. The CDR3 totals 15 residues.

This sequence joins TRBV15 and TRBJ1-4; D is unclear. This CDR3 has 14 amino acids. V was clipped by 1 base and J by 1 base, with 4 bases between them. Germline V gives CDR1 LNHNV, CDR2 YYDKDF (reference sequence). The CDR3 is CATSRVVTNEKLFF. The CDR3 DNA sequence: TGTGCCACCAGCAGAGTTGTAACTAATGAAAAACTGTTTTTT.

This clone was seen more than once but under ten times. The chain employs TRBV18 and TRBJ1-1; D is unresolved. Germline CDR1 and CDR2: KGHSH and LQKENI. The CDR3 totals 16 residues. Trimming stripped 3 bases from V and 2 bases from J, with 16 bases between. CDR3 sequence (DNA): TGTGCCAGCTCACCGAGAGGGCGATACGGAAACACTGAAGCTTTCTTT. It yields the protein CASSPRGRYGNTEAFF.

The chain joins TRBV19 to TRBJ2-1; 7 bases line up with TRBD1. Trimming took 4 bases from V and 1 from J; bases not matched to a gene: 7. In germline, CDR1 is LNHDA, CDR2 SQIVND (reference sequence). This CDR3 has 16 residues. This chain's CDR3 is CASSKQGRGSYNEQFF. The DNA of the CDR3 is TGTGCCAGTAGTAAACAGGGGAGAGGGTCCTACAATGAGCAGTTCTTC.

V gene TRBV28 combines with J gene TRBJ1-4; D possibly corresponds to TRBD1 (5 bases). Trimming took off 2 bases at V and 10 bases at J, with 8 bases between the two ends. Germline V CDR1 and CDR2: MDHEN, SYDVKM. The CDR3 spans 12 residues. CDR3 in amino acids: CASSLTGPKLFF. The CDR3 DNA follows: TGTGCCAGCAGTTTAACAGGACCAAAACTGTTTTTT.

V usage is TRBV4-1 and J usage is TRBJ2-1, with D tentatively TRBD1 (6 bases). Per germline, CDR1 MGHRA and CDR2 YSYEKL. Trimming removed 6 bases from V and 8 bases from J, with 14 bases in between. This CDR3 has 13 residues. This CDR3 is CASRENRVDEQFF. CDR3 nucleotide sequence: TGCGCCAGCAGGGAAAACAGGGTCGATGAGCAGTTCTTC.

In regard to this clone: This CDR3 is also generated by other DNA sequences in the sample. The chain employs TRBV28 and TRBJ2-1, with TRBD2 matching over 10 bases. V lost 3 bases, J lost 6 bases, and 8 bases stayed unmatched. Germline CDR1 MDHEN, CDR2 SYDVKM. CDR3 size: 16 residues. Written as DNA, the CDR3 is TGTGCCAGCAGTTTCTACTCTAGCGGGAGTCGCAATGAGCAGTTCTTC. Protein product: CASSFYSSGSRNEQFF.

The rearrangement joins TRBV5-1 to TRBJ2-1; D not certain. Germline lookup yields CDR1 SGHRS and CDR2 YFSETQ. The CDR3 is made up of 15 amino acids. Trimming removed 3 bases from V and 2 bases from J, with 12 bases in between. The CDR3 here is CASSSISAAYNEQFF. The CDR3, as DNA: TGCGCCAGCAGCTCCATATCGGCAGCCTACAATGAGCAGTTCTTC.